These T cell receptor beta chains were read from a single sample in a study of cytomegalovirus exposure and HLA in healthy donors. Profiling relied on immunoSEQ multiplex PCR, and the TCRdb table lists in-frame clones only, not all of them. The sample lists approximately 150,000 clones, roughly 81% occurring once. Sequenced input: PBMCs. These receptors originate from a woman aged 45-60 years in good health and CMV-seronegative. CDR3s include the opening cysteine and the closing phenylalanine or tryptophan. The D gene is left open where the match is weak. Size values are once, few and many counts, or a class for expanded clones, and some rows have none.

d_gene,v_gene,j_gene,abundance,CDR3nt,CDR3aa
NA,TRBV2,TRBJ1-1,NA,TGTGCCAGCCAGTACAGTCCGAACACTGAAGCCTTCTTT,CASQYSPNTEAFF
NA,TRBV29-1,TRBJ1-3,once,TGCAGTGTTGCGGAGTTCTCTGGAAACACCATATATTTT,CSVAEFSGNTIYF
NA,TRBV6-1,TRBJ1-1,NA,TGTGCCAGCAGTGAATACGGAGGGGGGGCCGAAGCTTTCTTT,CASSEYGGGAEAFF
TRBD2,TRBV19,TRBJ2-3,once,TGTGCCACGAGGGGACTAAACACAGATACGCAGTATTTT,CATRGLNTDTQYF
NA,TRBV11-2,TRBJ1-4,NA,TGTGCCAGCAGCTCCCTCGGGTGGGAGCCAACTAATGAAAAACTGTTTTTT,CASSSLGWEPTNEKLFF
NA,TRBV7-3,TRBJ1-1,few,TGTGCCAGCAGCAAACCTGACAATATGAACACTGAAGCTTTCTTT,CASSKPDNMNTEAFF
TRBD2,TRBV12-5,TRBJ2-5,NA,TGTGCTAGTGGCCCTGGACTAGCGGGCACTACAGGGGAGACCCAGTACTTC,CASGPGLAGTTGETQYF
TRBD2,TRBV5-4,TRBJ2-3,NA,TGTGCCAGCAGCCCCGGACTAGCGGGGGGCCTTAGCACAGATACGCAGTATTTT,CASSPGLAGGLSTDTQYF
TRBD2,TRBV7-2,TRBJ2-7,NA,TGTGCCAGCAGCGCGTCTAGCGGTAAATCCTACGAGCAGTACTTC,CASSASSGKSYEQYF
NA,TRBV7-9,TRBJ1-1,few,TGTGCCAGCAGCTTAGAACTTGAAGCTTTCTTT,CASSLELEAFF
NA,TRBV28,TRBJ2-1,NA,TGTGCCAGCACCCATTTGAGCGGCAGCTCCTACAATGAGCAGTTCTTC,CASTHLSGSSYNEQFF
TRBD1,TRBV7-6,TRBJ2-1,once,TGTGCCAGCAGCTATGACAGGGGGCGAAATCCCAGGACCGATGAGCAGTTCTTC,CASSYDRGRNPRTDEQFF
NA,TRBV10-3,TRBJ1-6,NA,TGTGCCATCAAGCGGACAGAATATAATTCACCCCTCCACTTT,CAIKRTEYNSPLHF
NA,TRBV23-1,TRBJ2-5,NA,TGCGCCAGCAGTCAACCAGGCAGGCATCAAACACAAGAGACCCAGTACTTC,CASSQPGRHQTQETQYF
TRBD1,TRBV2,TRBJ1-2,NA,TGTGCCAGCAGGGGACAGGGGAACTATGGCTACACCTTC,CASRGQGNYGYTF
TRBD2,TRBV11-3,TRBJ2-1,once,TGTGCCTCTAGCGGGGGGCTGAGCTCCTACAATGAGCAGTTCTTC,CASSGGLSSYNEQFF
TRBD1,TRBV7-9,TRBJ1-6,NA,TGTGCCAGCAGCTTAGGAACAGGGGAGTTATCACCCCTCCACTTT,CASSLGTGELSPLHF
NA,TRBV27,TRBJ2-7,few,TGTGCCAGCAGTTGGGCCAGGGTGGGCGAGCAGTACTTC,CASSWARVGEQYF
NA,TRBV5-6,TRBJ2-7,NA,TGTGCCAGCACCTCACAGGGTTCCTACGAGCAGTACTTC,CASTSQGSYEQYF